The entry that follows covers one T cell receptor beta chain sequence. The antigen is not known. V shed 0 bases and J shed 2 bases, with 12 bases lying between them. Germline CDR1 is SGHRS and CDR2 is YFSETQ. This CDR3 spans 16 amino acids. Library preparation for TCR beta used quantitative 5'-RACE with molecular barcodes. One entry per CDR3 protein results from TCRdb running MiXCR on the 5' RACE reads. Of around 770,000 distinct CDR3 sequences listed, around 11% are singletons. This sample is part of a study of CD8 T cells in ankylosing spondylitis. The study, taken as a whole, reports: Prior work had noted some motif variants in reactive arthritis blood and synovial fluid. Reportedly, significant enrichment of disease-linked clones occurred in matched ankylosing spondylitis synovial fluid. For ankylosing spondylitis blood, a TCR beta motif of about eight highly homologous variants appeared characteristic. The disease-linked clones had a CD8+ phenotype and low blood frequencies.

The TCR originated in a male donor with ankylosing spondylitis. The sequenced sample was blood, either unsorted or a sorted T cell fraction (not recorded which). J is TRBJ1-3 and V is TRBV5-1; D remains ambiguous. CDR3 sequence (DNA): TGCGCCAGCAGCTTGGACGGCTCCCCGACTGGAAACACCATATATTTT. Translating it yields CASSLDGSPTGNTIYF.